This T cell receptor beta chain originates from a study of identical twins. In TCRdb, the 5' RACE reads were re-called with MiXCR into one record per CDR3 protein. The table includes about 720,000 distinct CDR3 sequences, 18% detected once. Everyone who gave samples was a healthy Caucasian. CDR1 is WSHSY and CDR2 is SAAADI in the germline V gene. CDR3 size: 14 residues. J gave up 2 bases and V 6 bases, and 6 bases lay outside the gene matches. In addition, the sample was reused for a study of T cells expressing NK-cell markers. That investigation notes: Researchers got TCR beta repertoires out of sorted CD3+CD56+NKG2C+, CD3+CD56+NKG2C- and CD3+CD56-NKG2C+ T cells.

The chain links TRBV10-2 to TRBJ1-1; 7 bases agree with TRBD1. The origin of this receptor is a woman aged 18-35 years in good health. Sequenced input: PBMCs. DNA of the CDR3: TGCGCCAGCAGGGCGGGACAGAGCAACACTGAAGCTTTCTTT. This codes for CASRAGQSNTEAFF.